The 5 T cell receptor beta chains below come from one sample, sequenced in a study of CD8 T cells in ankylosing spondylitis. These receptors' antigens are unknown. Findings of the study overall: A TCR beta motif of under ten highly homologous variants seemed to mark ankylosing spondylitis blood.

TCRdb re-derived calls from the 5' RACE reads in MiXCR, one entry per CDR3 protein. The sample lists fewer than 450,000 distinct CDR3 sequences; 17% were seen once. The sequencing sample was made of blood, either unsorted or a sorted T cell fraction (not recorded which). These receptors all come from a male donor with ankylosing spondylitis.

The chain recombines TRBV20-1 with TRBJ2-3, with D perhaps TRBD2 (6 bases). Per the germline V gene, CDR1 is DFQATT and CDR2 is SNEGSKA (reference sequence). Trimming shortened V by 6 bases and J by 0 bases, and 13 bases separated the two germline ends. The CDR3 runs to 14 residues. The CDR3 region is CSASTAGSTDTQYF. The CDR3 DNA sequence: TGCAGTGCCTCAACGGCGGGAAGCACAGATACGCAGTATTTT.

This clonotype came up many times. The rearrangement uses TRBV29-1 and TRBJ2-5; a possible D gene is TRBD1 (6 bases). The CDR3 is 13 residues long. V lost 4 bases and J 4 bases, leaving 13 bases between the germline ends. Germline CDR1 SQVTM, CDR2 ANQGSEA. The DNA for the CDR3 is TGCAGCGTTGGCAGGACAGAAGGAGAGACCCAGTACTTC. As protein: CSVGRTEGETQYF.

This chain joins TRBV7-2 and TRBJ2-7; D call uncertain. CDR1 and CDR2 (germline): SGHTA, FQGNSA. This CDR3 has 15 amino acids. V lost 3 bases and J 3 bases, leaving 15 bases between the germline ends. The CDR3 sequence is CASSFYHPPLYEQYF. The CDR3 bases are TGTGCCAGCAGCTTTTACCATCCGCCCCTCTACGAGCAGTACTTC.

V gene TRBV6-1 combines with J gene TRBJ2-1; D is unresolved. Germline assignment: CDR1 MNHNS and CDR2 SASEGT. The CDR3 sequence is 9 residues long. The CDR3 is CSPTREQFF. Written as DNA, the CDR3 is TGTTCACCTACTCGGGAGCAGTTCTTC.

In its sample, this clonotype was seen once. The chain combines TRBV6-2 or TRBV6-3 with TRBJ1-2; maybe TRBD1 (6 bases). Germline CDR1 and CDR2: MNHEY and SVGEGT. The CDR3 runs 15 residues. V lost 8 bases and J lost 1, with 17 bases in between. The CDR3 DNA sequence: TGTGCCAGCGCCCCCCTTGGACAGAGTAACTATGGCTACACCTTC. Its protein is CASAPLGQSNYGYTF.